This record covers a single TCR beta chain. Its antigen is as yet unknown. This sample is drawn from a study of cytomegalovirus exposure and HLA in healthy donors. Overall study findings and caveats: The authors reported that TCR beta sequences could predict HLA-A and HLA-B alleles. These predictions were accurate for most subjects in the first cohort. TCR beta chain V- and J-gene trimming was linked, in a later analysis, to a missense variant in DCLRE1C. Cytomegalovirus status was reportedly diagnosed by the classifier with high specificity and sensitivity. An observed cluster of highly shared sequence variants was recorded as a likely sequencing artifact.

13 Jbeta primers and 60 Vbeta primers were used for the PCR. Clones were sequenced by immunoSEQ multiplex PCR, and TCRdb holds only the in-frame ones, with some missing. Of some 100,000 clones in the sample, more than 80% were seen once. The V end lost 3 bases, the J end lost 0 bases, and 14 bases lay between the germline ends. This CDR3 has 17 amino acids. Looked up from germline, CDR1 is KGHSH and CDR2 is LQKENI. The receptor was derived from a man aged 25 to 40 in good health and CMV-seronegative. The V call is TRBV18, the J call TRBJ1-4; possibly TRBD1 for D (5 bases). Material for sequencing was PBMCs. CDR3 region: CASSPRSAGSTNEKLFF. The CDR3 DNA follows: TGTGCCAGCTCACCGAGATCCGCAGGGTCAACTAATGAAAAACTGTTTTTT. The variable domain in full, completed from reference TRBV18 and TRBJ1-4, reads NAGVMQNPRHLVRRRGQEARLRCSPMKGHSHVYWYRQLPEEGLKFMVYLQKENIIDESGMPKERFSAEFPKEGPSILRIQQVVRGDSAAYFCASSPRSAGSTNEKLFFGSGTQLSVL.